This is a list of T cell receptor beta chains from one sample in a study of post-analysis software for immune sequencing data. TCRdb processed the PCR reads anew with MiXCR; each CDR3 protein has one entry. The top ten hold 4.6% of the sample, which has under 900,000 distinct CDR3 sequences, about 53% seen once. The sequencing sample was made of blood. Every receptor here comes from a girl between 5 and 17 years old with multiple sclerosis. Each CDR3 is given with its conserved first and last residue. The D gene is left open where the match is weak. Some rows mark clone size as missing; the rest say once, few, many or name a class of expanded clone.

d_call	v_call	clone_size	j_call	cdr3_aa	cdr3_nt
NA	TRBV6-5	NA	TRBJ1-1	CASSYSTVMNTEAFF	TGTGCCAGCAGTTACTCGACCGTAATGAACACTGAAGCTTTCTTT
TRBD2	TRBV29-1	few	TRBJ2-7	CSVELAGRPYEQYF	TGCAGCGTTGAACTAGCGGGCCGACCCTACGAGCAGTACTTC
NA	TRBV20-1	few	TRBJ2-7	CSTRDRAYEQYF	TGCAGTACTAGAGATAGGGCCTACGAGCAGTACTTC
TRBD1	TRBV27	once	TRBJ2-5	CASSSPRGQGQRTNSLETQYF	TGTGCCAGCAGTTCGCCGAGAGGACAGGGGCAACGGACTAACTCATTAGAGACCCAGTACTTC
NA	TRBV19	NA	TRBJ1-1	CASRGTPNTEAFF	TGTGCCAGTAGGGGGACACCGAACACTGAAGCTTTCTTT
NA	TRBV27	NA	TRBJ1-2	CASSFSGNRAINYGYTF	TGTGCCAGCAGTTTTTCAGGCAATAGGGCGATTAACTATGGCTACACCTTC
TRBD1	TRBV5-5	once	TRBJ2-1	CASSAHSQGGGYNEQFF	TGTGCCAGCAGCGCCCACTCACAGGGGGGAGGTTACAATGAGCAGTTCTTC
TRBD2	TRBV27	NA	TRBJ2-7	CASSFPFSGASYEQYF	TGTGCCAGCAGTTTCCCCTTTAGCGGGGCCTCCTACGAGCAGTACTTC
NA	TRBV14	NA	TRBJ2-7	CASSQDLDSYEQYF	TGTGCCAGCAGCCAAGATCTGGACAGTTACGAGCAGTACTTC
TRBD2	TRBV5-1	NA	TRBJ2-5	CASSLGGGPREWTQYF	TGCGCCAGCAGCTTGGGCGGGGGACCACGAGAGTGGACCCAGTACTTC
NA	TRBV20-1	few	TRBJ2-6	CSASGGANVLTF	TGCAGTGCTAGTGGTGGGGCCAACGTCCTGACTTTC
NA	TRBV20-1	NA	TRBJ2-3	CSAPPAGPTDTQYF	TGCAGTGCCCCCCCGGCGGGCCCCACAGATACGCAGTATTTT
TRBD2	TRBV29-1	few	TRBJ2-7	CSVPGTSDYEQYF	TGCAGCGTTCCTGGGACTAGCGACTACGAGCAGTACTTC
TRBD2	TRBV6-4	NA	TRBJ2-1	CASSASETLAGKNNEQFF	TGTGCCAGCAGTGCCTCCGAAACTCTAGCGGGAAAAAACAATGAGCAGTTCTTC
TRBD2	TRBV29-1	NA	TRBJ2-7	CSVEDPSGSTEQYF	TGCAGCGTTGAAGATCCTAGCGGGAGCACCGAGCAGTACTTC
NA	TRBV7-9	NA	TRBJ2-7	CASSPRQGDGTEQYF	TGTGCCAGCAGCCCCCGTCAGGGAGATGGTACAGAGCAGTACTTC
TRBD1	TRBV6-1	NA	TRBJ2-1	CASIGTASSYNEQFF	TGTGCCAGCATTGGGACAGCTAGTTCCTACAATGAGCAGTTCTTC
TRBD2	TRBV11-2	NA	TRBJ2-1	CASRNSGRADEQFF	TGTGCCAGCAGAAACTCTGGGAGGGCCGATGAGCAGTTCTTC
NA	TRBV7-9	NA	TRBJ2-7	CASSLGAGREQYF	TGTGCCAGCAGCTTGGGGGCAGGGCGCGAGCAGTACTTC
TRBD2	TRBV7-8	NA	TRBJ2-7	CASSLGWTSSYEQYF	TGTGCCAGCAGCTTAGGATGGACTAGCTCCTACGAGCAGTACTTC
TRBD2	TRBV20-1	NA	TRBJ2-5	CSATSGGAGFQETQYF	TGCAGTGCTACTAGCGGGGGGGCAGGATTCCAAGAGACCCAGTACTTC
TRBD2	TRBV7-2	NA	TRBJ2-1	CASSLSGGAAEQFF	TGTGCCAGCAGTTTGAGCGGGGGGGCCGCTGAGCAGTTCTTC
NA	TRBV20-1	once	TRBJ2-1	CSARRAAQQFF	TGCAGTGCTAGGAGAGCGGCCCAGCAGTTCTTC
TRBD2	TRBV27	NA	TRBJ2-3	CASSWLAGSTDTQYF	TGTGCCAGCAGTTGGCTAGCGGGAAGCACAGATACGCAGTATTTT
NA	TRBV21-1	few	TRBJ2-7	CASSSGADYEQYF	TGTGCCAGCAGCTCCGGGGCCGACTACGAGCAGTACTTC
NA	TRBV20-1	few	TRBJ2-1	CSARLAGRYNEQFF	TGCAGTGCTAGGCTCGCGGGGCGCTACAATGAGCAGTTCTTC
TRBD2	TRBV7-9	NA	TRBJ2-3	CASSSGTSGVPTDTQYF	TGTGCCAGCAGCTCCGGGACTAGCGGGGTTCCCACAGATACGCAGTATTTT
NA	TRBV11-2	few	TRBJ1-1	CASSLVTGINTEAFF	TGTGCCAGCAGCTTAGTTACAGGGATAAACACTGAAGCTTTCTTT
TRBD2	TRBV20-1	NA	TRBJ2-1	CSAKGLADHNEQFF	TGCAGTGCTAAAGGACTAGCGGATCACAATGAGCAGTTCTTC
NA	TRBV7-8	NA	TRBJ2-7	CASSPRLFYEQYF	TGTGCCAGCAGCCCGCGGTTGTTCTACGAGCAGTACTTC
TRBD1	TRBV25-1	NA	TRBJ1-6	CASSWDRDDSPLHF	TGTGCCAGCAGTTGGGACAGGGACGATTCACCCCTCCACTTT
NA	TRBV5-1	NA	TRBJ1-2	CASRSGGGYGYTF	TGCGCCAGCCGGTCGGGGGGAGGCTATGGCTACACCTTC
NA	TRBV24-1	NA	TRBJ2-1	CATSDSSVYNEQFF	TGTGCCACCAGTGACTCTAGCGTCTACAATGAGCAGTTCTTC
TRBD1	TRBV5-6	few	TRBJ2-5	CASSWDRMQETQYF	TGTGCCAGCAGCTGGGACAGGATGCAGGAGACCCAGTACTTC
TRBD2	TRBV11-1	NA	TRBJ2-5	CASSPRLAGPETQYF	TGTGCCAGCAGCCCCCGCCTAGCGGGGCCAGAGACCCAGTACTTC
TRBD2	TRBV29-1	NA	TRBJ2-1	CSVGRRLAGDEQFF	TGCAGCGTTGGCCGGAGGCTAGCGGGCGATGAGCAGTTCTTC
TRBD1	TRBV6-5	NA	TRBJ2-5	CASSDRAGETQYF	TGTGCCAGCAGTGACAGGGCGGGAGAGACCCAGTACTTC
TRBD2	TRBV29-1	NA	TRBJ2-2	CSGLAENTGELFF	TGCAGCGGACTAGCGGAAAACACCGGGGAGCTGTTTTTT
NA	TRBV15	NA	TRBJ2-1	CATSRDRGNNEQFF	TGTGCCACCAGCAGAGATAGAGGAAACAATGAGCAGTTCTTC
TRBD2	TRBV20-1	NA	TRBJ2-1	CSATLSGSSYNKQFF	TGCAGTGCTACCCTAAGCGGGAGCTCCTACAATAAGCAGTTCTTC
TRBD1	TRBV5-1	NA	TRBJ2-1	CASATGGYEQFF	TGCGCCAGCGCAACAGGGGGCTATGAGCAGTTCTTC
NA	TRBV5-6	NA	TRBJ2-1	CASSSTGIAYNEQFF	TGTGCCAGCAGTTCCACCGGCATCGCCTACAATGAGCAGTTCTTC
NA	TRBV6-5	NA	TRBJ2-4	CASSYFGTDEQYF	TGTGCCAGCAGTTACTTTGGGACGGATGAGCAGTACTTC
NA	TRBV4-2	few	TRBJ1-2	CASSQSTGFSGYTF	TGTGCCAGCAGCCAAAGCACAGGTTTTTCTGGCTACACCTTC
TRBD2	TRBV29-1	NA	TRBJ2-2	CSVETSGNTGELFF	TGCAGCGTAGAGACTAGCGGGAACACCGGGGAGCTGTTTTTT
NA	TRBV6-5	NA	TRBJ1-2	CASSYHPRAWGYTF	TGTGCCAGCAGTTACCATCCGAGGGCCTGGGGCTACACCTTC
NA	TRBV29-1	NA	TRBJ2-3	CSVEDRWPGVRVGTQYF	TGCAGCGTTGAAGATCGTTGGCCGGGGGTCCGGGTCGGTACGCAGTATTTT
NA	TRBV12-3/TRBV12-4	NA	TRBJ1-4	CASSTGSTNEKLFF	TGTGCCAGCAGCACAGGATCAACTAATGAAAAACTGTTTTTT
TRBD2	TRBV10-3	NA	TRBJ2-5	CAIRVGLAIQETQYF	TGTGCCATCAGAGTTGGACTAGCCATCCAAGAGACCCAGTACTTC
NA	TRBV9	NA	TRBJ2-1	CASSVPAAGQQFF	TGTGCCAGCAGCGTCCCAGCGGCTGGACAGCAGTTCTTC
TRBD1	TRBV12-3/TRBV12-4	few	TRBJ1-5	CASSLGQFNQPQHF	TGTGCCAGCAGTCTGGGACAGTTCAATCAGCCCCAGCATTTT
NA	TRBV7-9	few	TRBJ1-2	CASSGGGRLYGYTF	TGTGCCAGCAGCGGAGGAGGACGGCTCTATGGCTACACCTTC
NA	TRBV6-6	NA	TRBJ2-7	CASSSSLAREQYF	TGTGCCAGCAGTTCATCTTTAGCCCGCGAGCAGTACTTC